What follows are 27 T cell receptor beta chains derived from one specimen sequenced in a study of cytomegalovirus exposure and HLA in healthy donors. In the PCR, 60 Vbeta and 13 Jbeta primers were used. TCRdb keeps only in-frame clones here, not all; method: immunoSEQ multiplex PCR. Here the sample spans 80,000 to 130,000 clones, roughly 77% being singletons. The sample consisted of PBMCs. These receptors all stem from a woman aged 50 to 65 in good health and CMV-seropositive.

CDR3 residues: CASSLNSGEKLFF. CDR3 DNA sequence: TGTGCCAGCAGCTTAAATTCGGGTGAAAAACTGTTTTTT. The chain employs TRBV7-3 and TRBJ1-4; unclear D gene. V lost 1 base and J 7 bases, leaving 7 bases between the germline ends. CDR1 is SGHTA and CDR2 is FQGTGA in the germline V gene. CDR3 length equals 13 residues.

The J gene is TRBJ1-1, the V gene TRBV6-1, with D possibly being TRBD1 (5 bases). The CDR3 is made up of 15 amino acids. Germline CDR1 MNHNS, CDR2 SASEGT. V lost 5 bases and J lost 3, with 16 bases in between. CDR3: CASSFDSQGYTEAFF. CDR3 nucleotide sequence: TGTGCCAGCAGTTTCGACAGTCAGGGTTACACTGAAGCTTTCTTT.

The chain couples TRBV20-1 to TRBJ1-6; 9 bases agree with TRBD1. The CDR3 is 11 residues long. Germline values: CDR1 DFQATT, CDR2 SNEGSKA (reference sequence). The ends lost 6 bases at V and 12 bases at J; junction bases unmatched: 3. DNA for the CDR3: TGCAGTGCCAGACAGGGGGGACCCCTCCACTTT. This sequence encodes CSARQGGPLHF.

The chain is built from TRBV27 and TRBJ2-1; 8 bases are shared with TRBD1. Germline V gene sequence: CDR1 MNHEY, CDR2 SMNVEV (reference sequence). The CDR3 sequence is 16 residues long. Unmatched junction bases numbered 16, after V lost 8 bases and J lost 7 bases. CDR3 amino acids: CASFGLGQVTWNEQFF. Here the CDR3 DNA reads TGTGCCAGCTTCGGCCTGGGACAGGTAACCTGGAATGAGCAGTTCTTC.

The DNA of the CDR3 is TGTGCCAGCAGCTTAAAAAGGACAGCCTCTGGGGCCAACGTCCTGACTTTC. Translation gives CASSLKRTASGANVLTF. The rearrangement uses TRBV7-9 and TRBJ2-6, with D possibly matching TRBD1 (6 bases). This CDR3 spans 17 amino acids. Germline CDR1 and CDR2: SEHNR and FQNEAQ (reference sequence). Trimming shortened V by 2 bases and J by 0 bases, and 11 bases separated the two germline ends.

The genes are TRBV5-5 and TRBJ1-1; D is perhaps TRBD1 (5 bases). This CDR3 is built from 17 residues. From germline, CDR1 is SGHKS and CDR2 YYEKEE (reference sequence). Trimming cost V 2 bases and J 1 base, with 18 bases left between them. The CDR3 coding sequence is TGTGCCAGCAGCTTTTTTGGTGCAGGAGGGACGAACACTGAAGCTTTCTTT. As protein: CASSFFGAGGTNTEAFF.

The chain is built from TRBV7-6 and TRBJ2-2; D is perhaps TRBD2 (6 bases). Germline CDR1 reads SGHVS; CDR2 reads FNYEAQ. V lost 4 bases to trimming and J lost 8 bases, with 17 bases between them. CDR3 length: 15 residues. This CDR3 reads CASSSPSDRLGELFF. The CDR3 DNA reads as TGTGCCAGCAGCTCCCCTAGCGATAGATTAGGGGAGCTGTTTTTT.

V and J are TRBV7-9 and TRBJ2-5; D gene uncertain. Germline CDR1 SEHNR, CDR2 FQNEAQ (reference sequence). V lost 4 bases to trimming and J lost 5 bases, with 14 bases between them. This CDR3 is 14 amino acids long. The CDR3 here is CASSSSKTRETQYF. The CDR3 bases are TGTGCCAGCAGCTCCTCAAAGACCAGGGAGACCCAGTACTTC. The full variable domain, rest sourced from reference TRBV7-9 and TRBJ2-5, is DTGVSQNPRHKITKRGQNVTFRCDPISEHNRLYWYRQTLGQGPEFLTYFQNEAQLEKSRLLSDRFSAERPKGSFSTLEIQRTEQGDSAMYLCASSSSKTRETQYFGPGTRLLVL.

V gene TRBV11-2 combines with J gene TRBJ2-2, with 7 bases matching TRBD1. CDR1 is SGHAT and CDR2 is FQNNGV in the germline V gene. After removal of 0 bases from V and 5 bases from J, the junction contained 9 bases not matched to a gene. The CDR3 loop spans 17 amino acids. This CDR3 reads CASSLDRHRGRTGELFF. Here the CDR3 DNA reads TGTGCCAGCAGCTTAGATCGACACAGGGGCAGGACCGGGGAGCTGTTTTTT.

The rearrangement joins TRBV30 to TRBJ1-5; the D is unclear. The length of the CDR3 is 14 residues. V lost 1 base and J lost 0, with 7 bases in between. CDR1 GTSNPN and CDR2 SVGIG come from the germline V gene (reference sequence). As DNA, the CDR3 is TGTGCCTGGAGTGCCTTAAATAGCAATCAGCCCCAGCATTTT. Translation: CAWSALNSNQPQHF.

The rearrangement uses TRBV9 and TRBJ1-1; D may be TRBD1 (5 bases). V was trimmed by 5 bases and J by 4 bases, leaving 18 bases between them. The CDR3 has 15 residues. Germline V gene lookup returns CDR1 SGDLS and CDR2 YYNGEE. The CDR3 here is CASRLQSRETTEAFF. In nucleotides, the CDR3 is TGTGCCAGCAGACTCCAAAGCAGGGAAACCACTGAAGCTTTCTTT.

The CDR3, as DNA: TGCGCCAGCAGCTTGGCCGGTGGACAGGGTAGGGCAGATACGCAGTATTTT. Its protein product is CASSLAGGQGRADTQYF. The chain combines TRBV5-1 with TRBJ2-3, with 8 bases aligning to TRBD1. Per germline, CDR1 SGHRS and CDR2 YFSETQ. V was clipped by 0 bases and J by 4 bases; unmatched bases: 10. This CDR3 is 17 amino acids long.

This clone was found a few times. The V call is TRBV2, the J call TRBJ1-2; D perhaps matches TRBD1 (5 bases). V lost 1 base to trimming and J lost 5 bases, with 14 bases between them. CDR1 SNHLY and CDR2 FYNNEI come from the germline V gene. This CDR3 is built from 15 residues. The CDR3 reads CASSEEGNTRYGYTF. The CDR3 region has the DNA TGTGCCAGCAGTGAAGAGGGGAATACGCGGTATGGCTACACCTTC. The full variable domain, completed using reference TRBV2 and TRBJ1-2, is EPEVTQTPSHQVTQMGQEVILRCVPISNHLYFYWYRQILGQKVEFLVSFYNNEISEKSEIFDDQFSVERPDGSNFTLKIRSTKLEDSAMYFCASSEEGNTRYGYTFGSGTRLTVV.

This chain connects TRBV7-9 to TRBJ1-4; TRBD1 matches at 9 bases. The junction had 6 bases not matched to a gene; V was cut back by 5 bases and J by 8 bases. Germline V gives CDR1 SEHNR, CDR2 FQNEAQ (reference sequence). The CDR3 consists of 14 residues. CDR3 amino acids: CASSTGQGREKLFF. CDR3 DNA: TGTGCCAGCAGCACCGGACAGGGGAGAGAAAAACTGTTTTTT.

This clone was seen only once. The chain links TRBV11-2 to TRBJ2-3, with 9 bases aligning to TRBD1. CDR1 is SGHAT and CDR2 is FQNNGV in the germline V gene. The CDR3 loop spans 15 amino acids. The junction had 3 bases not matched to a gene; V was cut back by 5 bases and J by 0 bases. CDR3 in DNA: TGTGCCAGCAGCCCAGGGACAGGGAGCACAGATACGCAGTATTTT. Its translation: CASSPGTGSTDTQYF.

The V and J genes are TRBV27 and TRBJ2-2; 7 nucleotides match TRBD2. Trimming cost V 7 bases and J 6 bases; bases outside gene matches: 11. Germline V CDR1 and CDR2: MNHEY, SMNVEV (reference sequence). The CDR3 consists of 15 residues. The CDR3 here is CASTPGGRGAGELFF. In DNA, the CDR3 is TGTGCCAGCACCCCCGGGGGGAGAGGGGCCGGGGAGCTGTTTTTT.

This clone was counted only a few times. This specimen includes other DNA sequences encoding the same CDR3. This chain connects TRBV18 to TRBJ1-2, with D possibly TRBD1 on 6 matching bases. V was pared by 0 bases and J by 4 bases, with 9 bases between. Germline-derived CDR1 and CDR2 are KGHSH and LQKENI. This CDR3 contains 14 residues. The CDR3 is CASSPPGGSYGYTF. The CDR3 DNA reads TGTGCCAGCTCACCACCTGGGGGCAGCTATGGCTACACCTTC.

The chain joins TRBV5-3 to TRBJ1-5; D gene unclear. TRBV5-3 is an open reading frame whose function is uncertain. This CDR3 comprises 12 residues. V lost 4 bases to trimming and J lost 6 bases, with 8 bases between them. CDR3 protein: CARSPPGQPQHF. The CDR3 DNA reads as TGTGCCAGAAGCCCGCCGGGTCAGCCCCAGCATTTT.

The chain joins TRBV10-2 to TRBJ2-1; 8 nucleotides match TRBD2. This CDR3 contains 17 residues. V dropped 3 bases and J dropped 4; count of bases not matched to a gene: 11. CDR1 WSHSY and CDR2 SAAADI come from the germline V gene. CDR3 protein: CASSEGTRIYEYNEQFF. The CDR3 DNA reads TGCGCCAGCAGTGAAGGGACTAGAATATACGAGTACAATGAGCAGTTCTTC.

This chain links TRBV14 with TRBJ2-1; 15 bases agree with TRBD2. Losses at the gene ends were 4 bases for V and 6 bases for J; bases not matched to a gene: 13. This CDR3 comprises 19 residues. In germline, CDR1 is SGHDN, CDR2 FVKESK. The CDR3 region is CASSLPGLAGGLNRNEQFF. The DNA of the CDR3 is TGTGCCAGCAGCCTACCTGGACTAGCGGGAGGGTTAAACCGCAATGAGCAGTTCTTC. The full variable domain, its missing parts supplied by reference TRBV14 and TRBJ2-1, is EAGVTQFPSHSVIEKGQTVTLRCDPISGHDNLYWYRRVMGKEIKFLLHFVKESKQDESGMPNNRFLAERTGGTYSTLKVQPAELEDSGVYFCASSLPGLAGGLNRNEQFFGPGTRLTVL.

This rearrangement joins TRBV2 to TRBJ1-2, with TRBD1 matching 10 bases. V was pared by 8 bases and J by 9 bases, with 3 bases of the junction left unmatched. Per germline, CDR1 SNHLY and CDR2 FYNNEI. This CDR3 region has 11 residues. CDR3 residues: CASGGQGSYTF. DNA for the CDR3: TGTGCCAGCGGGGGACAGGGGAGCTACACCTTC.

The V and J genes are TRBV2 and TRBJ1-6; D unresolved. From germline, CDR1 is SNHLY and CDR2 FYNNEI. This CDR3 is built from 15 residues. The V and J ends lost 3 bases and 9 bases respectively, with 15 bases between them. The CDR3 reads CASSDPGVVGSPLHF. The CDR3 DNA reads TGTGCCAGCAGTGATCCCGGGGTAGTTGGTTCACCCCTCCACTTT. The full variable domain, completed using reference TRBV2 and TRBJ1-6, is EPEVTQTPSHQVTQMGQEVILRCVPISNHLYFYWYRQILGQKVEFLVSFYNNEISEKSEIFDDQFSVERPDGSNFTLKIRSTKLEDSAMYFCASSDPGVVGSPLHFGNGTRLTVT.

The J gene is TRBJ1-2, the V gene TRBV30; 10 nucleotides align to TRBD1. This CDR3 has 13 residues. The germline V gene encodes CDR1 GTSNPN and CDR2 SVGIG (reference sequence). V dropped 3 bases and J dropped 7; count of bases not matched to a gene: 5. The CDR3: CAWSGTGAIGYTF. The CDR3 region has the DNA TGTGCCTGGAGCGGGACAGGGGCAATTGGCTACACCTTC.

The chain is built from TRBV25-1 and TRBJ1-5, with D possibly being TRBD1 (6 bases). Germline CDR1 is MGHDK and CDR2 is SYGVNS. The CDR3 consists of 15 residues. Trimming took off 3 bases at V and 5 bases at J, with 14 bases between the two ends. The DNA of the CDR3 is TGTGCCAGCAGTGACCCGGGGGGCAGCCATCAGCCCCAGCATTTT. It specifies CASSDPGGSHQPQHF.

The V call is TRBV6-6, the J call TRBJ2-3; 8 bases map to TRBD2. CDR3 length equals 15 residues. From germline, CDR1 is MNHNY and CDR2 SVGAGI (reference sequence). J lost 1 base, V lost 5 bases, and 5 bases had no gene match. Written as DNA, the CDR3 is TGTGCCAGCAGTCCCAATAGCGGGGGCACAGATACGCAGTATTTT. Translating gives CASSPNSGGTDTQYF.

J is TRBJ1-5 and V is TRBV19; TRBD1 aligns across 8 bases. V gave up 2 bases and J gave up 7 bases; unmatched junction bases: 4. The CDR3 totals 14 residues. Germline V gene sequence: CDR1 LNHDA, CDR2 SQIVND (reference sequence). CDR3: CASSIRGDRQPQHF. DNA for the CDR3: TGTGCCAGTAGTATACGGGGGGACAGGCAGCCCCAGCATTTT.

This clone has just a few counts. The chain links TRBV9 to TRBJ2-7; TRBD2 matches at 9 bases. V was clipped by 2 bases and J by 4 bases; unmatched bases: 1. From germline, CDR1 is SGDLS and CDR2 YYNGEE. There are 13 residues in the CDR3. The CDR3 sequence: CASSVTSGYEQYF. In nucleotides, the CDR3 is TGTGCCAGCAGCGTCACTAGCGGGTACGAGCAGTACTTC.